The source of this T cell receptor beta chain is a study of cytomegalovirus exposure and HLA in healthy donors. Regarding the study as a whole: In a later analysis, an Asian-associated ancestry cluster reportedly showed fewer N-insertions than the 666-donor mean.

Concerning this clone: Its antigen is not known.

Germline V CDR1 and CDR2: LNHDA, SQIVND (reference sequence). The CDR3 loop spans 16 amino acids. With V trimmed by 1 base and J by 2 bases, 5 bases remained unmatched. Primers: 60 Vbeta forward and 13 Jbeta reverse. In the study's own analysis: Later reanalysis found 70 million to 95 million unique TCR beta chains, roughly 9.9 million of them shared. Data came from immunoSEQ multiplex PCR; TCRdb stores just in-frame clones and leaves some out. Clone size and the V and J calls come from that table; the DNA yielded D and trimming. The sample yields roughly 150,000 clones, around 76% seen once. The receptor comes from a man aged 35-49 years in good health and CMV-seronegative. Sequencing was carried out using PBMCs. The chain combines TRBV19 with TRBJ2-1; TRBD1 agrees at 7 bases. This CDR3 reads CASSIAGDRTYNEQFF. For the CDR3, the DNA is TGTGCCAGTAGTATAGCTGGGGACAGAACCTACAATGAGCAGTTCTTC.